Listed here are 27 T cell receptor beta chains from one sample, sequenced in a study of cytomegalovirus exposure and HLA in healthy donors. Data came from immunoSEQ multiplex PCR; TCRdb stores just in-frame clones and leaves some out. The data show some 98,000 clones, with about 88% seen just once and less than 7.5% held by the top ten. Sequencing was carried out using PBMCs. These receptors were obtained from a man aged 18 to 35 in good health and CMV-seropositive.

This clone was counted many times. One junction end does not reproduce the germline sequence, and a read error may be involved. The chain couples TRBV5-3 to TRBJ1-2; 9 nucleotides line up with TRBD1. TRBV5-3 is placed among ORFs of uncertain function. This CDR3 spans 15 amino acids. The CDR3: CARSLGTGTNYCYTF. CDR3 sequence (DNA): TGTGCCAGAAGCCTAGGGACAGGGACTAACTATTGCTACACCTTC.

The V call is TRBV4-1, the J call TRBJ2-3; 11 bases align to TRBD1. The CDR3 runs to 18 residues. CDR1 and CDR2 (germline): MGHRA, YSYEKL. V lost 1 base and J lost 4; bases outside the gene matches: 10. The chain's CDR3 is CASSQVSRTGGFSDTQYF. The DNA for the CDR3 is TGCGCCAGCAGCCAAGTTTCTCGGACAGGGGGCTTTTCAGATACGCAGTATTTT.

The genes are TRBV9 and TRBJ2-1; 12 bases are shared with TRBD2. The CDR3 totals 19 residues. From germline, CDR1 is SGDLS and CDR2 YYNGEE. V dropped 0 bases and J dropped 4; count of bases not matched to a gene: 11. The CDR3 region is CASSVEGRLAGGRYNEQFF. CDR3 DNA sequence: TGTGCCAGCAGCGTAGAAGGGCGGCTAGCGGGGGGGCGATACAATGAGCAGTTCTTC.

This clone was observed once. The genes are TRBV19 and TRBJ1-2; 9 positions agree with TRBD1. V was pared by 6 bases and J by 2 bases, with 1 base of the junction left unmatched. The CDR3 totals 13 residues. Germline V lookup: CDR1 LNHDA, CDR2 SQIVND (reference sequence). The CDR3, as DNA: TGTGCCAGTAGACAGGGGGCGAACTATGGCTACACCTTC. Translation: CASRQGANYGYTF.

This rearrangement joins TRBV19 to TRBJ2-3; 8 nucleotides align to TRBD2. This CDR3 contains 17 residues. Germline assignment: CDR1 LNHDA and CDR2 SQIVND (reference sequence). V dropped 8 bases and J dropped 4; count of bases not matched to a gene: 17. CDR3 region: CASVPPIAGPGPDTQYF. The CDR3 coding sequence is TGTGCCAGTGTGCCGCCAATAGCGGGACCCGGGCCAGATACGCAGTATTTT.

The V and J genes are TRBV10-3 and TRBJ1-1; D is undetermined. Trimming took 0 bases from V and 1 from J, leaving 9 bases between them. CDR3 length: 15 residues. The germline V gene has CDR1 ENHRY and CDR2 SYGVKD. CDR3 nucleotide sequence: TGTGCCATCAGTGAGTCGATGGAGAAGAACACTGAAGCTTTCTTT. As protein: CAISESMEKNTEAFF.

The chain is built from TRBV6-5 and TRBJ1-2, with 7 bases that match TRBD1. Per germline, CDR1 MNHEY and CDR2 SVGAGI. The CDR3 extends over 13 amino acids. Trimming took 6 bases from V and 8 from J; bases not matched to a gene: 9. The CDR3 reads CASRYGRGYGYTF. DNA of the CDR3: TGTGCCAGCAGATATGGCAGGGGGTACGGCTACACCTTC.

The CDR3 loop reads CASSSPGLHTYEQYF. The CDR3 DNA is TGTGCCAGCAGTTCCCCGGGACTCCACACCTACGAGCAGTACTTC. The V call is TRBV6-5, the J call TRBJ2-7; D is possibly TRBD2 (6 bases). Germline assignment: CDR1 MNHEY and CDR2 SVGAGI. There are 15 residues in the CDR3. Trimming left V 4 bases short and J 2 bases short, with 15 bases between.

The V call is TRBV4-1, the J call TRBJ2-1; maybe TRBD2 (7 bases). CDR3 length equals 15 residues. V lost 1 base and J lost 4, with 11 bases in between. The germline V gene has CDR1 MGHRA and CDR2 YSYEKL. The chain's CDR3 is CASSQGGGPYNEQFF. CDR3 coding DNA: TGCGCCAGCAGCCAAGGGGGGGGCCCGTACAATGAGCAGTTCTTC.

The rearrangement uses TRBV28 and TRBJ1-1; D unclear. V lost 8 bases and J lost 1, with 14 bases in between. The CDR3 sequence is 14 residues long. CDR1 is MDHEN, CDR2 SYDVKM, per germline. The CDR3 region has the DNA TGTGCCAGCGAATCACCGACGGGGAACACTGAAGCTTTCTTT. It encodes CASESPTGNTEAFF.

CDR3 sequence (DNA): TGTGCCAGCAGTACCGCGAGCTCCTACAATGAGCAGTTCTTC. It translates to CASSTASSYNEQFF. The genes are TRBV28 and TRBJ2-1; no clear D. Germline loops: CDR1 MDHEN, CDR2 SYDVKM. V was cut by 5 bases and J by 0 bases, with 8 bases left in between. The length of the CDR3 is 14 residues.

The rearrangement joins TRBV5-6 to TRBJ1-5; possible D gene TRBD1, 6 bases. V was cut by 4 bases and J by 0 bases, with 11 bases left in between. The V gene's germline CDR1 is SGHDT and CDR2 YYEEEE. The CDR3 is made up of 15 amino acids. The CDR3 DNA reads TGTGCCAGCAGCCGCAGGGGATATAGCAATCAGCCCCAGCATTTT. Protein product: CASSRRGYSNQPQHF.

The V call is TRBV7-8, the J call TRBJ2-7, with 8 bases aligning to TRBD2. Germline V gene lookup returns CDR1 SGHVS and CDR2 FQNEAQ. The trim removed 3 bases at V and 6 bases at J, leaving 7 bases unmatched. The CDR3 runs 14 residues. The CDR3 nucleotides are TGTGCCAGCAGCTTGGACGGGGGGGCCGTCGAGCAGTACTTC. Amino acids: CASSLDGGAVEQYF. The full variable domain, with the rest looked up from reference TRBV7-8 and TRBJ2-7, is GAGVSQSPRYKVAKRGQDVALRCDPISGHVSLFWYQQALGQGPEFLTYFQNEAQLDKSGLPSDRFFAERPEGSVSTLKIQRTQQEDSAVYLCASSLDGGAVEQYFGPGTRLTVT.

J is TRBJ2-1 and V is TRBV7-8; D not certain. Deletions cut 5 bases from V and 2 bases from J, with 16 bases between. CDR3 size: 16 residues. Germline loops: CDR1 SGHVS, CDR2 FQNEAQ. The CDR3 sequence is CASSQRRLATYNEQFF. In DNA, the CDR3 is TGTGCCAGCAGCCAAAGGCGTTTAGCTACCTACAATGAGCAGTTCTTC.

This clone was detected ten times or more. The rearrangement uses TRBV6-5 and TRBJ1-2; TRBD1 agrees at 7 bases. CDR1 is MNHEY and CDR2 is SVGAGI in the germline V gene. V shed 2 bases, J shed 4 bases, and the junction held 4 bases outside the gene matches. CDR3 length: 14 amino acids. In DNA form, the CDR3 reads TGTGCCAGCAGTTACGACAGGGCCCCCTATGGCTACACCTTC. Encoded protein: CASSYDRAPYGYTF.

This sequence joins TRBV7-2 and TRBJ2-5; TRBD2 matches at 7 bases. The CDR3 loop spans 15 amino acids. Per the germline V gene, CDR1 is SGHTA and CDR2 is FQGNSA. V shed 8 bases and J 5 bases; nucleotides not matched to a gene: 14. CDR3 in amino acids: CASHFRWGGRETQYF. CDR3 in DNA: TGTGCCAGCCACTTTAGGTGGGGGGGGAGGGAGACCCAGTACTTC.

This chain links TRBV4-3 with TRBJ1-2; TRBD1 agrees at 7 bases. This CDR3 comprises 14 residues. The trim removed 1 base at V and 8 bases at J, leaving 7 bases unmatched. Germline CDR1 is LGHNA and CDR2 is YSLEER. CDR3 residues: CASSQGVRQGGYTF. DNA for the CDR3: TGCGCCAGCAGCCAAGGGGTTCGACAGGGAGGCTACACCTTC.

The V call is TRBV18, the J call TRBJ2-7, with D perhaps matching TRBD1 (5 bases). This CDR3 region has 15 residues. Trimming removed 6 bases at V and 0 bases at J, with 15 bases between. Per the germline V gene, CDR1 is KGHSH and CDR2 is LQKENI. The CDR3 nucleotides read TGTGCCAGCTCGCTGTCGACAGCCAACTCCTACGAGCAGTACTTC. Translation gives CASSLSTANSYEQYF.

The chain couples TRBV19 to TRBJ1-1, with 7 nucleotides matching TRBD1. This CDR3 spans 14 amino acids. With 6 bases clipped from V and 3 bases from J, the junction kept 7 bases outside the gene matches. CDR1 is LNHDA, CDR2 SQIVND, per germline (reference sequence). Here the CDR3 reads CASSLIDRDTEAFF. Here the CDR3 DNA reads TGTGCCAGTAGCCTTATAGACAGGGACACTGAAGCTTTCTTT.

The J gene is TRBJ2-1, the V gene TRBV7-9, with 9 bases lining up with TRBD2. V trimming: 5 bases; J trimming: 1 base; junction bases outside the gene matches: 15. The CDR3 sequence is 19 residues long. CDR1 and CDR2 from the germline V gene are SEHNR and FQNEAQ (reference sequence). This CDR3 is CASSTSVAGGFRSYNEQFF. The CDR3, as DNA: TGTGCCAGCAGCACCTCCGTCGCGGGGGGGTTTAGGTCCTACAATGAGCAGTTCTTC.

V and J are TRBV5-1 and TRBJ1-2; D not resolved. Trimming stripped 4 bases from V and 2 bases from J, with 18 bases between. The CDR3 loop spans 16 amino acids. Germline V CDR1 and CDR2: SGHRS, YFSETQ. CDR3 coding DNA: TGCGCCAGCAGCGATGTTCGGTCAGGCTCGAACTATGGCTACACCTTC. It specifies CASSDVRSGSNYGYTF. The full variable domain, in which reference TRBV5-1 and TRBJ1-2 provide the parts outside the CDR3, is KAGVTQTPRYLIKTRGQQVTLSCSPISGHRSVSWYQQTPGQGLQFLFEYFSETQRNKGNFPGRFSGRQFSNSRSEMNVSTLELGDSALYLCASSDVRSGSNYGYTFGSGTRLTVV.

The chain combines TRBV6-5 with TRBJ2-2; tentatively, D is TRBD1 (5 bases). CDR3 length equals 13 residues. The V gene's germline CDR1 is MNHEY and CDR2 SVGAGI. The V end lost 4 bases, the J end lost 4 bases, and 7 bases lay between the germline ends. This CDR3 reads CASSSRGTGELFF. The CDR3 DNA reads as TGTGCCAGCAGTTCTAGGGGCACCGGGGAGCTGTTTTTT.

This clone was seen a few times. The gene calls are TRBV11-1 and TRBJ2-1, with 7 bases lining up with TRBD1. The trim removed 3 bases at V and 4 bases at J, leaving 6 bases unmatched. From germline, CDR1 is SGHAT and CDR2 FQDESV (reference sequence). This CDR3 is built from 15 residues. The CDR3 DNA reads TGTGCCAGCAGCTTCGGGACAGCTTCGTACAATGAGCAGTTCTTC. Protein product: CASSFGTASYNEQFF.

The chain is built from TRBV6-5 and TRBJ1-3; D might be TRBD1 (5 bases). Trimming took 0 bases from V and 1 from J, leaving 10 bases between them. CDR3 length: 16 residues. Per germline, CDR1 MNHEY and CDR2 SVGAGI. CDR3 in amino acids: CASSYSRGPSGNTIYF. The CDR3 DNA is TGTGCCAGCAGTTACTCTAGGGGCCCGTCTGGAAACACCATATATTTT.

This chain connects TRBV4-3 to TRBJ2-3; 8 bases line up with TRBD2. CDR3 length: 20 amino acids. Germline CDR1 and CDR2: LGHNA and YSLEER. V trimming: 0 bases; J trimming: 0 bases; junction bases outside the gene matches: 14. The chain's CDR3 is CASSQDYWLAGTSSTDTQYF. CDR3 in DNA: TGCGCCAGCAGCCAAGATTATTGGCTAGCGGGTACCTCTAGCACAGATACGCAGTATTTT.

V is TRBV5-6 and J is TRBJ2-3; 11 nucleotides match TRBD2. The CDR3 consists of 17 residues. Trimming took 1 base from V and 3 from J; bases not matched to a gene: 7. Germline-derived CDR1 and CDR2 are SGHDT and YYEEEE. CDR3 nucleotide sequence: TGTGCCAGCAGCTTGAGGGCTAGCGGGGGGAATACAGATACGCAGTATTTT. It is translated as CASSLRASGGNTDTQYF.

The rearrangement links TRBV7-3 to TRBJ2-1, with 8 positions matching TRBD2. The CDR3 length is 16 residues. The trim removed 2 bases at V and 4 bases at J, leaving 7 bases unmatched. Germline V gene sequence: CDR1 SGHTA, CDR2 FQGTGA. CDR3 DNA sequence: TGTGCCAGCAGCTTATTGTCTAGCGGGTTGTACAATGAGCAGTTCTTC. This codes for CASSLLSSGLYNEQFF.